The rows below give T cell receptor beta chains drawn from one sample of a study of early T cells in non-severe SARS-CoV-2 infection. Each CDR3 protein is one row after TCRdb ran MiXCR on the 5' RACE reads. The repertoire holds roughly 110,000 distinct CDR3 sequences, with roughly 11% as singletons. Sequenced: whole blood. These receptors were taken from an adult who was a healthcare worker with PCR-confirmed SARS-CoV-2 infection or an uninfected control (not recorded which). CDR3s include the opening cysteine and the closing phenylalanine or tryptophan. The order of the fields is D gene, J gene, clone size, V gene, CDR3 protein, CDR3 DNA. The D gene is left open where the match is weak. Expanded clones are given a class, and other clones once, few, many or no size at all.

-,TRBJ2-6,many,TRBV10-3,CAIRATESVSGANVLTF,TGTGCCATCAGGGCCACAGAATCGGTCTCTGGGGCCAACGTCCTGACTTTC
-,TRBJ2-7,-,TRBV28,CASSLRLGQLRF,TGTGCCAGCAGTTTACGGCTCGGACAGCTACGGTTC
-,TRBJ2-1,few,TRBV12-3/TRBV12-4,CASSLGGLSYNEQFF,TGTGCCAGCAGTTTAGGGGGCCTCTCCTACAATGAGCAGTTCTTC
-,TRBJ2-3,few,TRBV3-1,CASSRQLLTSTDTQYF,TGTGCCAGCAGCCGACAGTTATTGACTAGCACAGATACGCAGTATTTT
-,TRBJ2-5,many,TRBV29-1,CSVEREAGETQYF,TGCAGCGTTGAACGTGAGGCGGGAGAGACCCAGTACTTC
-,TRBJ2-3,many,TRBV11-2,CASSSHRGRSTDTQYF,TGTGCCAGCAGCTCCCATCGGGGGAGAAGCACAGATACGCAGTATTTT
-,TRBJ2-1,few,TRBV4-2,CASSQDSVDEQFF,TGTGCCAGCAGCCAAGATTCAGTCGATGAGCAGTTCTTC
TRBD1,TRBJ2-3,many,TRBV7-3,CASSTGTGATDTQYF,TGTGCCAGCAGCACGGGGACAGGGGCAACAGATACGCAGTATTTT
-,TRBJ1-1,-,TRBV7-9,CASSSTGRMNTEAFF,TGTGCCAGCAGCTCTACCGGAAGAATGAACACTGAAGCTTTCTTT
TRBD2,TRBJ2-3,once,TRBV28,CASRLAGIDTQYF,TGTGCCAGCAGGCTAGCGGGAATAGATACGCAGTATTTT
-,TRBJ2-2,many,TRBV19,CASSMKANTGELFF,TGTGCCAGTAGTATGAAGGCGAACACCGGGGAGCTGTTTTTT
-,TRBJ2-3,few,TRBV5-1,CASSFSAGTDTQYF,TGCGCCAGCAGCTTTTCAGCGGGTACAGATACGCAGTATTTT
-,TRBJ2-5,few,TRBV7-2,CASSSVGPRTQETQYF,TGTGCCAGCAGCTCCGTGGGGCCCAGGACGCAAGAGACCCAGTACTTC
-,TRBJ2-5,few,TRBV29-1,CSATGLEGTQYF,TGCAGCGCGACAGGCCTCGAGGGGACCCAGTACTTC
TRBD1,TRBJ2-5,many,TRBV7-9,CASSLGDRGQETQYF,TGTGCCAGCAGCTTAGGGGACAGGGGGCAAGAGACCCAGTACTTC
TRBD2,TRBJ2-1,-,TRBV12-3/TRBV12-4,CASSPGGPKEQFF,TGTGCCAGCAGTCCGGGAGGGCCCAAGGAGCAGTTCTTC
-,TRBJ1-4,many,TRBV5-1,CASSLGLGGEKLFF,TGCGCCAGCAGCTTGGGGCTCGGAGGAGAAAAACTGTTTTTT
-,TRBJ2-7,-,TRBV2,CASSVGGYEQYF,TGTGCCAGCAGTGTTGGGGGCTACGAGCAGTACTTC
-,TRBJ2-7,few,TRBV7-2,CASSFYGDTYEQYF,TGTGCCAGCAGCTTCTACGGGGATACCTACGAGCAGTACTTC
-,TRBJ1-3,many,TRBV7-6,CASSPEVFLSGNTIYF,TGTGCCAGCAGCCCGGAGGTCTTTCTCTCTGGAAACACCATATATTTT
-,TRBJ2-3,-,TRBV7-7,CASSPGAGAGDTQYF,TGTGCCAGCAGCCCTGGGGCAGGGGCCGGGGATACGCAGTATTTT
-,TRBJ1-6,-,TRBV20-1,CSARAGASSYNSPLHF,TGCAGTGCTAGGGCGGGCGCCAGCTCCTATAATTCACCCCTCCACTTT
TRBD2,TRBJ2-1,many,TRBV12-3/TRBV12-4,CASSRGTSGSNEQFF,TGTGCCAGCAGCCGGGGGACTAGCGGGAGTAATGAGCAGTTCTTC